This TCR beta chain is from a study of cytomegalovirus exposure and HLA in healthy donors. The wider study: The 120 or so validation repertoires, a later analysis reported, used the same platform as the approximately 670 first-cohort repertoires.

Profiled with immunoSEQ multiplex PCR; TCRdb holds only in-frame clones, not every one. The sample contains 82,000 or so clones, 90% to 95% of which appear only once. This CDR3 region has 14 residues. Germline CDR1 is LNHDA and CDR2 is SQIVND (reference sequence). Trimming took off 7 bases at V and 2 bases at J, with 14 bases between the two ends. Turning to this clone: Its antigen is currently unknown.

Study results and caveats: TCR clusters originating in the first cohort tended to co-occur in the roughly 120 validation repertoires, according to a later analysis. Many donors carried some public TCRs, although rarity characterized most TCR sequences.

The chain links TRBV19 to TRBJ1-2; D unresolved. The sample was PBMCs. The receptor comes from a young woman in good health and CMV-seronegative. The CDR3 nucleotides are TGTGCCAGTATAGCCCGAGACGGGAACTATGGCTACACCTTC. Its translation: CASIARDGNYGYTF.